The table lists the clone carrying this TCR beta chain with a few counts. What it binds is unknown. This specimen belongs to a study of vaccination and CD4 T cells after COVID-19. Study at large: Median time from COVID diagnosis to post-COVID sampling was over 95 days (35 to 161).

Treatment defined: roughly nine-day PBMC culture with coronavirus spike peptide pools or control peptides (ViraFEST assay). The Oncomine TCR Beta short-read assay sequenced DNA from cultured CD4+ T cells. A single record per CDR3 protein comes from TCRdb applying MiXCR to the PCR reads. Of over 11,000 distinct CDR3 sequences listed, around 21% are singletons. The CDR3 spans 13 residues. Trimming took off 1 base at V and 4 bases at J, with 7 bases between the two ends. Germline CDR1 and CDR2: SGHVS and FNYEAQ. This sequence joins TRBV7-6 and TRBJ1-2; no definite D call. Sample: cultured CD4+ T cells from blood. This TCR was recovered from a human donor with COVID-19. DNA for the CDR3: TGTGCCAGCAGCTTAGAACAGTCCTATGGCTACACCTTC. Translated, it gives CASSLEQSYGYTF. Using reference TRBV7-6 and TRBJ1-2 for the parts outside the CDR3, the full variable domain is GAGVSQSPRYKVTKRGQDVALRCDPISGHVSLYWYRQALGQGPEFLTYFNYEAQQDKSGLPNDRFSAERPEGSISTLTIQRTEQRDSAMYRCASSLEQSYGYTFGSGTRLTVV.